The 31 T cell receptor beta chains below all came from one sample that was sequenced in a study of T cell responses to AZD1222 COVID-19 vaccine. Method: immunoSEQ multiplex PCR; TCRdb's copy keeps in-frame clones and lacks some. The data hold approximately 140,000 clones, with 89% observed a single time. The sample consisted of peripheral blood, taken on day 0 of AZD1222 vaccination. These receptors came from an adult in good health.

The table lists this clone with a few counts. This chain joins TRBV7-2 and TRBJ1-1; D is undetermined. The V gene lost 1 base and the J gene lost 7 bases, with 10 bases spanning the gap. The CDR3 spans 13 residues. The germline CDR1 and CDR2 sequences are SGHTA and FQGNSA. The CDR3 loop reads CASSLVKQSEAFF. CDR3 bases: TGTGCCAGCAGCTTAGTAAAACAGAGTGAAGCTTTCTTT.

The chain uses TRBV21-1 and TRBJ1-6. TRBV21-1 is described as a pseudogene. This CDR3 region has 19 residues. CDR3 region: CASSKALSWQLSDNSPLHF. Written as DNA, the CDR3 is TGTGCCAGCAGCAAAGCGCTTTCGTGGCAGCTATCCGATAATTCACCCCTCCACTTT.

This chain joins TRBV21-1 and TRBJ2-3; no DNA check was done on the table's D call, TRBD2. TRBV21-1 is reported as a pseudogene. The CDR3 sequence is 14 residues long. Written as DNA, the CDR3 is TGTGCCAGCAAGCTATACCCTAGCACAGATACGCAGTATTTT. Its protein is CASKLYPSTDTQYF.

The chain carries TRBV6-5 and TRBJ1-3, with D perhaps TRBD1 (5 bases). This CDR3 is 15 amino acids long. CDR1 is MNHEY and CDR2 is SVGAGI in the germline V gene. V was shortened by 6 bases and J by 0 bases, with 12 bases between the two germline ends. The CDR3 region is CASSLDSVSGNTIYF. The CDR3 DNA is TGTGCCAGCAGCCTCGACAGCGTCTCTGGAAACACCATATATTTT.

CDR3 coding DNA: TGTGCCAGCAGCCGTAGCGGGGGGGCATACGATGAGCAGTTCTTC. This gives the protein CASSRSGGAYDEQFF. The chain links TRBV7-3 to TRBJ2-1; 11 nucleotides agree with TRBD2. The CDR3 extends over 15 amino acids. From germline, CDR1 is SGHTA and CDR2 FQGTGA. Trimming at V came to 5 bases and at J to 8 bases, leaving 8 bases not matched to a gene.

CDR3 region: CASSLATGISGYTF. CDR3 in DNA: TGTGCCAGCAGCTTAGCTACGGGGATATCTGGCTACACCTTC. The chain links TRBV7-2 to TRBJ1-2; D not certain. The germline gives CDR1 SGHTA, CDR2 FQGNSA. The CDR3 runs to 14 residues. V dropped 0 bases and J dropped 7 bases, with 12 bases sitting between them.

This chain uses TRBV11-1 with TRBJ1-1, with TRBD1 matching 11 bases. The CDR3 has 15 amino acids. In germline, CDR1 is SGHAT, CDR2 FQDESV (reference sequence). V shed 5 bases, J shed 5 bases, and the junction held 7 bases outside the gene matches. The CDR3 nucleotides read TGTGCCAGCAGCCCAGGGACAGGGGGTGTGACTGAAGCTTTCTTT. This encodes CASSPGTGGVTEAFF. The full variable domain, completed using reference TRBV11-1 and TRBJ1-1, is EAEVAQSPRYKITEKSQAVAFWCDPISGHATLYWYRQILGQGPELLVQFQDESVVDDSQLPKDRFSAERLKGVDSTLKIQPAELGDSAMYLCASSPGTGGVTEAFFGQGTRLTVV.

The chain uses TRBV28 and TRBJ2-7; perhaps TRBD1 as D (5 bases). In germline, CDR1 is MDHEN, CDR2 SYDVKM. The V gene lost 5 bases and the J gene lost 0 bases, with 14 bases spanning the gap. The CDR3 totals 15 residues. The CDR3 spells CASSPRRQSSYEQYF. CDR3 DNA: TGTGCCAGCAGTCCTCGCCGACAGAGCTCCTACGAGCAGTACTTC. The full variable domain, completed using reference TRBV28 and TRBJ2-7, is DVKVTQSSRYLVKRTGEKVFLECVQDMDHENMFWYRQDPGLGLRLIYFSYDVKMKEKGDIPEGYSVSREKKERFSLILESASTNQTSMYLCASSPRRQSSYEQYFGPGTRLTVT.

A few counts support this clone. This chain joins TRBV15 and TRBJ1-5, with D perhaps matching TRBD1 (6 bases). V lost 0 bases to trimming and J lost 1 base, with 10 bases between them. This CDR3 has 16 residues. The V gene's germline CDR1 is LNHNV and CDR2 YYDKDF (reference sequence). The CDR3, as DNA: TGTGCCACCAGCAGAGATAGGACAGTAAGCAATCAGCCCCAGCATTTT. It codes for CATSRDRTVSNQPQHF.

This chain uses TRBV27 with TRBJ1-6, with D unresolved. Germline values: CDR1 MNHEY, CDR2 SMNVEV (reference sequence). Trimming left V 3 bases short and J 9 bases short, with 12 bases between. The CDR3 covers 14 residues. The CDR3 DNA reads TGTGCCAGCAGTTTGAGCGGTCTAACTTCACCCCTCCACTTT. Its translation is CASSLSGLTSPLHF.

V gene TRBV27 combines with J gene TRBJ1-1, with a weak D call TRBD1 (6 bases). Germline CDR1 and CDR2: MNHEY and SMNVEV (reference sequence). CDR3 size: 16 residues. Trimming pared 1 base from V and 1 base from J, leaving 13 bases between. In nucleotides, the CDR3 is TGTGCCAGCAGTTTATTCCCCCAGGGGAGGAACACTGAAGCTTTCTTT. Amino acids: CASSLFPQGRNTEAFF.

V usage is TRBV11-2 and J usage is TRBJ1-3; possible D gene TRBD1, 5 bases. This CDR3 spans 15 amino acids. V lost 4 bases to trimming and J lost 2 bases, with 12 bases between them. CDR1 is SGHAT, CDR2 FQNNGV, per germline. The CDR3 loop is CASSSSLGAGNTIYF. The CDR3 bases are TGTGCCAGCAGCTCTAGTCTGGGGGCTGGAAACACCATATATTTT. Based on the CDR3 plus reference TRBV11-2 and TRBJ1-3, the full variable domain is EAGVAQSPRYKIIEKRQSVAFWCNPISGHATLYWYQQILGQGPKLLIQFQNNGVVDDSQLPKDRFSAERLKGVDSTLKIQPAKLEDSAVYLCASSSSLGAGNTIYFGEGSWLTVV.

This chain uses TRBV29-1 with TRBJ2-3; unclear D gene. CDR1 and CDR2 (germline): SQVTM, ANQGSEA. V was cut by 6 bases and J by 2 bases, with 12 bases left in between. CDR3 length equals 13 residues. CDR3 sequence reads: CSVSRLLTDTQYF. The DNA of the CDR3 is TGCAGCGTGAGCCGACTCCTCACAGATACGCAGTATTTT.

The CDR3 DNA is TGTGCTAGTGGTTTGGTCAGTTGGGATGCCACAGGGTTCAACTACAATGAGCAGTTCTTC. Translated: CASGLVSWDATGFNYNEQFF. The chain couples TRBV12-5 to TRBJ2-1, with a tentative D call TRBD1 (6 bases). With 0 bases removed from V and 3 bases from J, the gap between germline ends came to 24 bases. In germline, CDR1 is LGHNT, CDR2 FRNRAP. The CDR3 runs to 20 residues.

The CDR3 DNA sequence: TGTGCCAGCAGCTCGACCGGGTACAATGAGCAGTTCTTC. Encoded protein: CASSSTGYNEQFF. The chain joins TRBV11-3 to TRBJ2-1; D is undetermined. V lost 4 bases to trimming and J lost 4 bases, with 8 bases between them. Germline V gene sequence: CDR1 SGHNT, CDR2 YENEEA. CDR3 length: 13 amino acids.

This chain links TRBV10-3 with TRBJ2-1, with D perhaps given as TRBD1 or TRBD2 (6 bases each). V lost 6 bases and J lost 2, with 14 bases in between. CDR3 length: 15 amino acids. Per germline, CDR1 ENHRY and CDR2 SYGVKD. The chain's CDR3 is CAISEGGTPYNEQFF. For the CDR3, the DNA is TGTGCCATCAGCGAGGGGGGAACCCCCTACAATGAGCAGTTCTTC.

This sequence joins TRBV4-3 and TRBJ2-1; no firm D call. The CDR3 contains 17 residues. Germline lookup yields CDR1 LGHNA and CDR2 YSLEER. Trimming stripped 2 bases from V and 0 bases from J, with 14 bases between. As DNA, the CDR3 is TGCGCCAGCAGCCAAACAATCGAGGTCTACTCCTACAATGAGCAGTTCTTC. Protein sequence: CASSQTIEVYSYNEQFF.

This clone was seen once. The chain recombines TRBV4-3 with TRBJ2-7; 12 bases align to TRBD2. This CDR3 is 16 amino acids long. With 6 bases clipped from V and 0 bases from J, the junction kept 6 bases outside the gene matches. The germline V gene has CDR1 LGHNA and CDR2 YSLEER. The CDR3 sequence: CASSPSTSGGSYEQYF. The CDR3 bases are TGCGCCAGCAGTCCATCGACTAGCGGGGGCTCCTACGAGCAGTACTTC.

The chain recombines TRBV7-6 with TRBJ1-3; D possibly corresponds to TRBD1 (5 bases). The V and J ends lost 4 bases and 3 bases respectively, with 13 bases between them. From germline, CDR1 is SGHVS and CDR2 FNYEAQ. The CDR3 spans 15 residues. The CDR3 coding sequence is TGTGCCAGCAGCTCCTATGACAGCGGTGGAAACACCATATATTTT. It codes for CASSSYDSGGNTIYF.

The chain links TRBV2 to TRBJ2-1, with TRBD2 matching over 7 bases. The V gene's germline CDR1 is SNHLY and CDR2 FYNNEI. The CDR3 is 14 amino acids. V was pared by 2 bases and J by 9 bases, with 7 bases of the junction left unmatched. CDR3 protein: CASSERSGAGEQFF. The CDR3 DNA sequence: TGTGCCAGCAGTGAAAGGAGCGGGGCGGGTGAGCAGTTCTTC. The full variable domain, in which reference TRBV2 and TRBJ2-1 provide the parts outside the CDR3, is EPEVTQTPSHQVTQMGQEVILRCVPISNHLYFYWYRQILGQKVEFLVSFYNNEISEKSEIFDDQFSVERPDGSNFTLKIRSTKLEDSAMYFCASSERSGAGEQFFGPGTRLTVL.

V usage is TRBV7-2 and J usage is TRBJ2-1, with D maybe TRBD2 (6 bases). CDR3 size: 17 residues. Looked up from germline, CDR1 is SGHTA and CDR2 is FQGNSA. The V gene lost 5 bases and the J gene lost 2 bases, with 19 bases spanning the gap. CDR3 nucleotide sequence: TGTGCCAGCAGCCCCGACGAGGAGGGTATCGCCTACAATGAGCAGTTCTTC. Its translation is CASSPDEEGIAYNEQFF.

This chain links TRBV28 with TRBJ2-5; no clear D gene. From germline, CDR1 is MDHEN and CDR2 SYDVKM. V lost 6 bases and J 0 bases, leaving 8 bases between the germline ends. The CDR3 is 13 amino acids. The CDR3 here is CASSIRYQETQYF. CDR3 DNA sequence: TGTGCCAGCAGCATCAGGTACCAAGAGACCCAGTACTTC.

This clone was observed a few times. The chain has TRBV4-2 and TRBJ1-2, with TRBD1 as a possible D gene (6 bases). Germline V gene data show CDR1 as LGHNA and CDR2 as YNFKEQ. V lost 4 bases to trimming and J lost 4 bases, with 16 bases between them. The CDR3 consists of 15 residues. The CDR3 reads CASSREQTGSYGYTF. CDR3 bases: TGTGCCAGCAGCCGAGAACAAACAGGGTCCTATGGCTACACCTTC.

The V gene is TRBV6-1, the J gene TRBJ2-7, with 11 bases that match TRBD2. V lost 0 bases and J lost 2; bases outside the gene matches: 3. This CDR3 has 16 amino acids. CDR1 MNHNS and CDR2 SASEGT come from the germline V gene. DNA for the CDR3: TGTGCCAGCAGTGAAGCCTTAGCGGGGGGGCCCTACGAGCAGTACTTC. Encoded protein: CASSEALAGGPYEQYF.

The chain has TRBV7-2 and TRBJ1-2; 8 nucleotides match TRBD1. The germline CDR1 and CDR2 sequences are SGHTA and FQGNSA. V was pared by 4 bases and J by 4 bases, with 5 bases of the junction left unmatched. The length of the CDR3 is 14 residues. For the CDR3, the DNA is TGTGCCAGCAGCTCAGGGGGCTCAAGCTATGGCTACACCTTC. Amino acid sequence: CASSSGGSSYGYTF.

This clone was seen only a few times. The chain links TRBV4-2 to TRBJ1-4; 10 bases align to TRBD1. V was pared by 0 bases and J by 6 bases, with 4 bases of the junction left unmatched. Germline-derived CDR1 and CDR2 are LGHNA and YNFKEQ. The CDR3 is 16 amino acids. The CDR3 DNA follows: TGTGCCAGCAGCCAAGATCGGGGGACAGGGGATGAAAAACTGTTTTTT. As protein: CASSQDRGTGDEKLFF.

The chain links TRBV7-3 to TRBJ1-2; TRBD1 matches at 8 bases. Germline loops: CDR1 SGHTA, CDR2 FQGTGA. CDR3 size: 15 residues. The V gene end was trimmed by 4 bases and the J gene end by 5 bases; junction bases not matched to a gene: 9. The CDR3 region has the DNA TGTGCCAGCAGCTCCAACGCCGGACAGGGATATGGCTACACCTTC. Translation gives CASSSNAGQGYGYTF.

This clone was picked up one time. This chain connects TRBV6-5 to TRBJ2-7, with TRBD1 matching 11 bases. The V gene's germline CDR1 is MNHEY and CDR2 SVGAGI. The CDR3 has 14 amino acids. The V and J ends lost 4 bases and 5 bases, in that order; junction bases with no gene match: 4. DNA for the CDR3: TGTGCCAGCAGTTTGTTGGGACAGGGGGACGAGCAGTACTTC. This translates into CASSLLGQGDEQYF.

The chain recombines TRBV6-1 with TRBJ2-3, with 14 bases lining up with TRBD2. The ends lost 4 bases at V and 5 bases at J; junction bases unmatched: 5. The CDR3 consists of 16 residues. Germline-derived CDR1 and CDR2 are MNHNS and SASEGT. CDR3 bases: TGTGCCAGCAGTGGACTAGCGGGGGGGCTGCGAGATACGCAGTATTTT. This encodes CASSGLAGGLRDTQYF.

The chain has TRBV30 and TRBJ2-7, with TRBD1 as a possible D gene (6 bases). Germline CDR1 GTSNPN, CDR2 SVGIG (reference sequence). CDR3 size: 13 residues. V lost 0 bases, J lost 7 bases, and 13 bases lay in between. The CDR3 DNA follows: TGTGCCTGGAGTGTCGGGACATGGAGAGAGCAGTACTTC. Its translation: CAWSVGTWREQYF.

The V call is TRBV7-9, the J call TRBJ2-1; 7 bases fit TRBD2. The ends lost 5 bases at V and 3 bases at J; junction bases unmatched: 10. This CDR3 has 16 amino acids. Germline V gene sequence: CDR1 SEHNR, CDR2 FQNEAQ (reference sequence). The CDR3 spells CASSGAGLTFYNEQFF. As DNA, the CDR3 is TGTGCCAGCAGCGGTGCGGGACTAACCTTCTACAATGAGCAGTTCTTC.